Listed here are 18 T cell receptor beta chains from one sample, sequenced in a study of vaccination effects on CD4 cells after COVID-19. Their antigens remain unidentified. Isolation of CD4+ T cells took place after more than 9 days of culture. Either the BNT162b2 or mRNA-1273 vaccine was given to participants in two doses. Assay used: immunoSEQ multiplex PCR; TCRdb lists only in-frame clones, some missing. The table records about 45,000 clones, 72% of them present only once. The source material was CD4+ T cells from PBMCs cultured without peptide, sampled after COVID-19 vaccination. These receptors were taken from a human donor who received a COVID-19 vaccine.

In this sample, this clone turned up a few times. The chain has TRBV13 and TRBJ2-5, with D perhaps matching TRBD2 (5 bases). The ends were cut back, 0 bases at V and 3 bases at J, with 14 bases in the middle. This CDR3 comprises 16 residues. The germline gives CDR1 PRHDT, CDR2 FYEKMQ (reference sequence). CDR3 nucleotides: TGTGCCAGCAGCTTAGGCCCCGGTACTAGGAAAGAGACCCAGTACTTC. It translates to CASSLGPGTRKETQYF.

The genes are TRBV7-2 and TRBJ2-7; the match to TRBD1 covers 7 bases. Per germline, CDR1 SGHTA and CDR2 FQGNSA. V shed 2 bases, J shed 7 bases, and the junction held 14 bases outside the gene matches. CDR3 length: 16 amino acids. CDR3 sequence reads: CASSLSLGQSSGEQYF. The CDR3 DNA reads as TGTGCCAGCAGCTTATCCCTGGGACAGTCATCGGGGGAGCAGTACTTC. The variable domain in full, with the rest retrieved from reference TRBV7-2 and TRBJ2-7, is GAGVSQSPSNKVTEKGKDVELRCDPISGHTALYWYRQSLGQGLEFLIYFQGNSAPDKSGLPSDRFSAERTGGSVSTLTIQRTQQEDSAVYLCASSLSLGQSSGEQYFGPGTRLTVT.

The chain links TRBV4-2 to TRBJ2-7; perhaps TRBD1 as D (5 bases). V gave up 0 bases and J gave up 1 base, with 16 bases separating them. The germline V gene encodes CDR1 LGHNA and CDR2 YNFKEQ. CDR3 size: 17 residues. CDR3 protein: CASSQDYGGHKSYEQYF. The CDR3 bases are TGTGCCAGCAGCCAAGATTACGGCGGACACAAATCCTACGAGCAGTACTTC.

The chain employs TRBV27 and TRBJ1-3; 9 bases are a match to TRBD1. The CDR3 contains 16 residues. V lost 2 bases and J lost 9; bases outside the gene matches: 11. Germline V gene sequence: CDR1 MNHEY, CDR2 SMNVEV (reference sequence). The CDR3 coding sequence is TGTGCCAGCAGTTTAATGGGACAGGGCACCCTGAGCACCATATATTTT. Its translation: CASSLMGQGTLSTIYF.

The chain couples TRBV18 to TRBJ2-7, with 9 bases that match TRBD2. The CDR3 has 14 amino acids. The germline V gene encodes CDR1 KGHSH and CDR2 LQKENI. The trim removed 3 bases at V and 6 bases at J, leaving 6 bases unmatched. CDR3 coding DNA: TGTGCCAGCTCACCCCAGCGGGAGGTGAGCGAGCAGTACTTC. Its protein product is CASSPQREVSEQYF.

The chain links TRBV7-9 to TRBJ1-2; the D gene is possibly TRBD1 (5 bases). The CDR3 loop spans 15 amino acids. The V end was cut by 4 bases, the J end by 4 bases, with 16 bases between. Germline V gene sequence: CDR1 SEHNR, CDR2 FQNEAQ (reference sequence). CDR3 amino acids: CASSSLGGKGYGYTF. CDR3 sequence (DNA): TGTGCCAGCAGCTCCCTGGGGGGTAAAGGCTATGGCTACACCTTC.

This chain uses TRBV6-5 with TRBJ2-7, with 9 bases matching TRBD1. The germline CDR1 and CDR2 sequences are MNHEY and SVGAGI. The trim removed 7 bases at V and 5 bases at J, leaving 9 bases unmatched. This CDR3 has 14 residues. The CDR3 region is CASIKTGTGNEQYF. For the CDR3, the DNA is TGTGCCAGCATTAAAACCGGGACAGGGAACGAGCAGTACTTC.

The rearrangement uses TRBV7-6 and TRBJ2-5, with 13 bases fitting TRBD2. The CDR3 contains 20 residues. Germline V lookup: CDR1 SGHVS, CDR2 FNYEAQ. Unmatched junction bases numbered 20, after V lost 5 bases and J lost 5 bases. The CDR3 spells CASSPNIGLAGAQAVETQYF. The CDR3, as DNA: TGTGCCAGCAGCCCAAACATAGGACTAGCGGGGGCTCAAGCCGTGGAGACCCAGTACTTC.

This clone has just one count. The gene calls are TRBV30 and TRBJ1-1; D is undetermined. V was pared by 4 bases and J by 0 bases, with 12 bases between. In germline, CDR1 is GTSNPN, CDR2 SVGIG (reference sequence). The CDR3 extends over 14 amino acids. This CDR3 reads CAWTRMAVNTEAFF. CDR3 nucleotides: TGTGCCTGGACAAGAATGGCAGTGAACACTGAAGCTTTCTTT.

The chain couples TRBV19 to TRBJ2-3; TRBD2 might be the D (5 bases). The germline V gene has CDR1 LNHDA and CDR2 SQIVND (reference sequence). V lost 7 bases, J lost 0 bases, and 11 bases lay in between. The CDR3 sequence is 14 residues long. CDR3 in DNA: TGTGCCAGTAACGGGGTCCTCAGCACAGATACGCAGTATTTT. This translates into CASNGVLSTDTQYF.

The CDR3 region is CAWNAGALSGANVLTF. In nucleotides, the CDR3 is TGTGCCTGGAATGCGGGGGCACTCTCTGGGGCCAACGTCCTGACTTTC. The chain joins TRBV30 to TRBJ2-6; TRBD2 might be the D (7 bases). Germline V gives CDR1 GTSNPN, CDR2 SVGIG (reference sequence). V was pared by 4 bases and J by 0 bases, with 13 bases between. The CDR3 totals 16 residues. The variable domain in full, completed from reference TRBV30 and TRBJ2-6, reads SQTIHQWPATLVQPVGSPLSLECTVEGTSNPNLYWYRQAAGRGLQLLFYSVGIGQISSEVPQNLSASRPQDRQFILSSKKLLLSDSGFYLCAWNAGALSGANVLTFGAGSRLTVL.

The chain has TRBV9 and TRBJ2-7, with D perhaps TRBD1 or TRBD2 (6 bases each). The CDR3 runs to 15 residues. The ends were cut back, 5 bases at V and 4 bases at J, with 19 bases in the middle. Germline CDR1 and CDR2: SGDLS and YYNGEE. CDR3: CASSLGGLEGYEQYF. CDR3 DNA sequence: TGTGCCAGCAGTCTTGGGGGGCTCGAAGGGTACGAGCAGTACTTC.

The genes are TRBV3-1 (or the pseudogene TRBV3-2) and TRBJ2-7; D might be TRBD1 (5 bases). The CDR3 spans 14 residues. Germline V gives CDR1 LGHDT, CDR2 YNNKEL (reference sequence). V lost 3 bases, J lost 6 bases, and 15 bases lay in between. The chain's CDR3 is CASSQNHLGAEQYF. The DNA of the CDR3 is TGTGCCAGCAGCCAGAACCATCTTGGGGCCGAGCAGTACTTC.

CDR3 DNA: TGTGCCAGCTCACGGGAACATAGCAATCAGCCCCAGCATTTT. Its protein product is CASSREHSNQPQHF. The chain has TRBV18 and TRBJ1-5; no firm D call. From germline, CDR1 is KGHSH and CDR2 LQKENI. With 4 bases removed from V and 0 bases from J, the gap between germline ends came to 7 bases. This CDR3 is 14 amino acids long.

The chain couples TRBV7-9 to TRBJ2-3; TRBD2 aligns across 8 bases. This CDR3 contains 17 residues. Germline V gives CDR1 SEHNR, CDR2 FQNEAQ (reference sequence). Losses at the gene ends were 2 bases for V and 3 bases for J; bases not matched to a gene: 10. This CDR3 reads CASSLSQRERRTDTQYF. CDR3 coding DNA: TGTGCCAGCAGCTTATCTCAGCGGGAGCGGAGAACAGATACGCAGTATTTT.

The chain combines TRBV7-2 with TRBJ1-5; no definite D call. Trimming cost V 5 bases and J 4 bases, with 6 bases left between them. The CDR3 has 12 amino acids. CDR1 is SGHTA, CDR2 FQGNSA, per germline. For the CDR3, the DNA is TGTGCCAGCAGCGTGCAAAATCAGCCCCAGCATTTT. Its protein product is CASSVQNQPQHF.

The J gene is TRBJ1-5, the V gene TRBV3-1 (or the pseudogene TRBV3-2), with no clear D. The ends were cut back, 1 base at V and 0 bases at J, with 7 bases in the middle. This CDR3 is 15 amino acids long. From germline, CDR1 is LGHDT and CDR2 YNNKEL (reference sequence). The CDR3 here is CASSQGGYSNQPQHF. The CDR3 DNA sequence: TGTGCCAGCAGCCAAGGGGGATATAGCAATCAGCCCCAGCATTTT.

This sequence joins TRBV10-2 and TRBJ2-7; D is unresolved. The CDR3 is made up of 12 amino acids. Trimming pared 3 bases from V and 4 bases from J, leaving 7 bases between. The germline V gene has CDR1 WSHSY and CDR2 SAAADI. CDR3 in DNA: TGCGCCAGCAGTGACAGGTTATACGAGCAGTACTTC. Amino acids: CASSDRLYEQYF.